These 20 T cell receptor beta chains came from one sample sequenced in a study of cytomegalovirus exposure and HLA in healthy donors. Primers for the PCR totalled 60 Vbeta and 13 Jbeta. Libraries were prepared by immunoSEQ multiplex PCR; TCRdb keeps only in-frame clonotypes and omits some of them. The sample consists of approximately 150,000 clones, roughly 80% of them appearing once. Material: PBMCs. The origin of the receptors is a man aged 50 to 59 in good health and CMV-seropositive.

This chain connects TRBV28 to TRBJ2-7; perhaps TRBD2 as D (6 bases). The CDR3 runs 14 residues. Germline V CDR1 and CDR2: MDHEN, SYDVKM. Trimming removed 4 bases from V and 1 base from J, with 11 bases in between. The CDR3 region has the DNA TGTGCCAGCAGTTGGGGGGTTCCTTCCTACGAGCAGTACTTC. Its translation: CASSWGVPSYEQYF.

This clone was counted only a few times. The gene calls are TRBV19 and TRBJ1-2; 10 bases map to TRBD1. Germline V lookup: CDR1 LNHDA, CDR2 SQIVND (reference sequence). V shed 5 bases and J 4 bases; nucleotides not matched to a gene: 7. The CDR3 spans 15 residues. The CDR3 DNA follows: TGTGCCAGTAGTCTCGGTGGGACAGGGGTCTATGGCTACACCTTC. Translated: CASSLGGTGVYGYTF.

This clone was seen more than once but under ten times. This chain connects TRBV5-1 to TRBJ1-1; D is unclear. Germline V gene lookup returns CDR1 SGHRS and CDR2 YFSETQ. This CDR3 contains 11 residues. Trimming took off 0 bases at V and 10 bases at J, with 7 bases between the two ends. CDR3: CASSLDIRAFF. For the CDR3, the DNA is TGCGCCAGCAGCTTGGATATTAGAGCTTTCTTT.

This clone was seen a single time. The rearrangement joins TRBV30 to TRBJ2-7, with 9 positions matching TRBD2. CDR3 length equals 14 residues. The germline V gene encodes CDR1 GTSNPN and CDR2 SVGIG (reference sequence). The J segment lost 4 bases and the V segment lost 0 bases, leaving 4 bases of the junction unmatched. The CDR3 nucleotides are TGTGCCTGGAGTGTTGGCGGGAGGGCTTACGAGCAGTACTTC. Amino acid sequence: CAWSVGGRAYEQYF.

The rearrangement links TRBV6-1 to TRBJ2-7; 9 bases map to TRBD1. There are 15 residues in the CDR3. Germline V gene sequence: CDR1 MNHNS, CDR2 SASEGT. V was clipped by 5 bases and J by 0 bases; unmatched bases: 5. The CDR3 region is CASSPRTGASYEQYF. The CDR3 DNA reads TGTGCCAGCAGTCCACGGACAGGGGCCTCCTACGAGCAGTACTTC.

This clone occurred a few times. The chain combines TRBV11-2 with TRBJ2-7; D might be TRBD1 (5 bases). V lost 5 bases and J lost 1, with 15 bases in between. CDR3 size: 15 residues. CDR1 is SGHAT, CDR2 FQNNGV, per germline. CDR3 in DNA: TGTGCCAGCAGCAATCAGGCAGGGCTTTCCTACGAGCAGTACTTC. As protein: CASSNQAGLSYEQYF.

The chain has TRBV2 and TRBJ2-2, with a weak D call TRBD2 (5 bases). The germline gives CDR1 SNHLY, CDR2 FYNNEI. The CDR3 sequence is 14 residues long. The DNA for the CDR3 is TGTGCAGCCCGGAGAGGGTTAAACACCGGGGAGCTGTTTTTT. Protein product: CAARRGLNTGELFF.

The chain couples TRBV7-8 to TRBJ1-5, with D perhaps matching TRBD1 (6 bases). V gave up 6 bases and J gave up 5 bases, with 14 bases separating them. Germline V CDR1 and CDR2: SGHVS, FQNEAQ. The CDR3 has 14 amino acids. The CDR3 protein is CASRLVEGDQPQHF. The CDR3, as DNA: TGTGCCAGCAGGCTCGTTGAGGGGGATCAGCCCCAGCATTTT.

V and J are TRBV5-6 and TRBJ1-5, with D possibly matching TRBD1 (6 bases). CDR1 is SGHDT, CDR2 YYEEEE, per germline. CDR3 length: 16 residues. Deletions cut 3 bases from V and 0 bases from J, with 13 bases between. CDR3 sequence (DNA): TGTGCCAGCAGCTCCAGGGGAGATTATAGCAATCAGCCCCAGCATTTT. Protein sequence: CASSSRGDYSNQPQHF.

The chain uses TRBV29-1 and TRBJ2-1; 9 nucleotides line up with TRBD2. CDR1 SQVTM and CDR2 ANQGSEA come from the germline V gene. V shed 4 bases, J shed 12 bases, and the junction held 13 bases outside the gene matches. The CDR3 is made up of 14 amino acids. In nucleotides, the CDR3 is TGCAGCGTTGGCCGCCTAGCGGGGTCCCCGGGGCAGTTCTTC. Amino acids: CSVGRLAGSPGQFF.

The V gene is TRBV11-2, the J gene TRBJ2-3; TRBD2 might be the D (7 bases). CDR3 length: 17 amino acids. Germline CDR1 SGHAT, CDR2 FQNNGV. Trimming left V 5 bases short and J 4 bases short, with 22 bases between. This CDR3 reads CASSLAGAGEGPDTQYF. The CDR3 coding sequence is TGTGCCAGCAGCCTGGCGGGGGCGGGAGAGGGTCCAGATACGCAGTATTTT.

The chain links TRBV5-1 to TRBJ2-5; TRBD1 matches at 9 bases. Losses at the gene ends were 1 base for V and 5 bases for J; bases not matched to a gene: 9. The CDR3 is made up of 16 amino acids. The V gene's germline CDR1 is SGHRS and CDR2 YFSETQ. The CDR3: CASSLLGQGSEETQYF. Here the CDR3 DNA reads TGCGCCAGCAGCTTGTTGGGACAGGGTAGTGAGGAGACCCAGTACTTC.

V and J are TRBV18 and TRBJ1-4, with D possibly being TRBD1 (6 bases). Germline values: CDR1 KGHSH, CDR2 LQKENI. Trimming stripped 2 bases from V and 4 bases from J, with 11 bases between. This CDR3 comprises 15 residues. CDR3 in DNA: TGTGCCAGCTCACCATCCGGACAGCTTAATGAAAAACTGTTTTTT. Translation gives CASSPSGQLNEKLFF.

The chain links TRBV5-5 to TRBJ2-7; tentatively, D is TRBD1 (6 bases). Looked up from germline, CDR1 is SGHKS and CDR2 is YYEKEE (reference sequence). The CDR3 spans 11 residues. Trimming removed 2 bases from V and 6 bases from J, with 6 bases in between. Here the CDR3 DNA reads TGTGCCAGCAGCTTAGGGGGCGAGCAGTACTTC. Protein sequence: CASSLGGEQYF.

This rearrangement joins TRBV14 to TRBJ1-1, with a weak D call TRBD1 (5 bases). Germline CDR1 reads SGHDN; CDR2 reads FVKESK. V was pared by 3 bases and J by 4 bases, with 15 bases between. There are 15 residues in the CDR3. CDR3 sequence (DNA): TGTGCCAGCAGCCATGGTGCAGGGCGGAGCACTGAAGCTTTCTTT. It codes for CASSHGAGRSTEAFF.

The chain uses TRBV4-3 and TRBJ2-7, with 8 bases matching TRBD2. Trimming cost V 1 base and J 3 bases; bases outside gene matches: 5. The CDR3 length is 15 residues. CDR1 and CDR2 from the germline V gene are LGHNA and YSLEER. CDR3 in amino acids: CASSQVDTSGYEQYF. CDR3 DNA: TGCGCCAGCAGCCAAGTTGACACTAGCGGCTACGAGCAGTACTTC.

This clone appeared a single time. CDR3: CASSLESGQASYEQYF. In nucleotides, the CDR3 is TGTGCCAGCAGCTTAGAGTCGGGACAGGCATCCTACGAGCAGTACTTC. The chain couples TRBV7-6 to TRBJ2-7, with 8 nucleotides matching TRBD1. CDR1 SGHVS and CDR2 FNYEAQ come from the germline V gene. Trimming at V came to 1 base and at J to 1 base, leaving 6 bases not matched to a gene. This CDR3 has 16 amino acids.

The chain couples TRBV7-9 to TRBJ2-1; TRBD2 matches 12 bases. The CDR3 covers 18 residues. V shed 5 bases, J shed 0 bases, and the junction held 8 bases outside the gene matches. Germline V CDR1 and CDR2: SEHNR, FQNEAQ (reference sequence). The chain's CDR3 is CASSSGLAGGSSYNEQFF. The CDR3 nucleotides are TGTGCCAGCAGCAGCGGGCTAGCGGGGGGGAGCTCCTACAATGAGCAGTTCTTC.

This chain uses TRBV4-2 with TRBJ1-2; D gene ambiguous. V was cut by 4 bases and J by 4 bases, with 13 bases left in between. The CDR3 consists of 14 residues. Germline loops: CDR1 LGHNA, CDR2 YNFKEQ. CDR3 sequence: CASSPGEVGYGYTF. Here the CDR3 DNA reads TGTGCCAGCAGCCCCGGAGAGGTCGGCTATGGCTACACCTTC.

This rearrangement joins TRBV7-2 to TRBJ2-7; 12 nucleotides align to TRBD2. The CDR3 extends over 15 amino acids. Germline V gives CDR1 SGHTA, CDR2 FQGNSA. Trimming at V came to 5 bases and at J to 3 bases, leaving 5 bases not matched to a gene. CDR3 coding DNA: TGTGCCAGCAGCCTCGGACTAGCGGGGTTCTACGAGCAGTACTTC. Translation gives CASSLGLAGFYEQYF.